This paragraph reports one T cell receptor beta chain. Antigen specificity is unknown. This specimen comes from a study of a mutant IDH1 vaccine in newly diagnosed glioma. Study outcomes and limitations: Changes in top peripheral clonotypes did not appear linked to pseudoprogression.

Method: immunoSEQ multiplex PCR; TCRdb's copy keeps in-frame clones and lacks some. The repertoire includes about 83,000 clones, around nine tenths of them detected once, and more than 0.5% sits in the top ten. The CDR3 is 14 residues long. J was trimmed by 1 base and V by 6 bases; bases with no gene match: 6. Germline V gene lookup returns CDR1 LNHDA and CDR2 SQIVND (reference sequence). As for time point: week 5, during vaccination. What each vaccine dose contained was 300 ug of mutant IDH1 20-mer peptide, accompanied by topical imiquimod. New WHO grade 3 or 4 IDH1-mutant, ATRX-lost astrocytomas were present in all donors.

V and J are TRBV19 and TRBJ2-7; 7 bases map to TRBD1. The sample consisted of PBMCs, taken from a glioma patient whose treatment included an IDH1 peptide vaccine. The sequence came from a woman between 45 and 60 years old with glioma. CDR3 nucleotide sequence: TGTGCCAGTAGAAAGCAGACAGGGTCCTACGAGCAGTACTTC. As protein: CASRKQTGSYEQYF.